What follows is one TCR beta chain and its context. Its antigen is still unknown. The data belong to a study of T-cell reconstitution after alpha-beta-depleted transplantation in children. General study points: After transplant, high TCRbeta diversity at day 60 in some patients arose from surviving recipient T cells and thymic progenitors. Newly produced T cells mostly provided counts and TCRbeta diversity after one year, as hyperexpanded clones declined.

Researchers prepared the TCRbeta library using unique molecular identifiers, the study reports. TCRdb ran MiXCR on the PCR reads and lists one entry per CDR3 protein. The table records nearly 350,000 distinct CDR3 sequences, 15% to 20% of them present only once. CDR3 length: 14 residues. The germline V gene encodes CDR1 KGHSH and CDR2 LQKENI. J was trimmed by 5 bases and V by 4 bases; bases with no gene match: 5. The chain links TRBV18 to TRBJ2-4, with 7 bases that match TRBD1. The clonotype originates from a male patient between 2 and 10 years old who had a stem cell transplant for acute lymphoblastic leukemia, so the T cells may come from the graft donor. Sequenced material: PBMCs, mostly from graft donor cells, taken 360 days after TCRalphabeta/CD19-depleted stem cell transplant. CDR3 sequence reads: CASSRTGTENIQYF. DNA for the CDR3: TGTGCCAGCTCACGAACCGGGACAGAAAACATTCAGTACTTC.